Sequencing of this T cell receptor beta chain was carried out in a study of blood T cells in healthy people across ages. This clonotype came up once. As yet, its antigen is unknown. With a much larger clone just one base away, this may be a read error. Regarding the study as a whole: Higher diversity, along with more naive CD4+ cells, distinguished long-lived donors from aged donors. The recorded TCR beta diversity per million T cells decreased in a roughly linear manner with age.

Primers used in a second PCR of roughly 6 to 11 cycles were a sample-barcoded 5' primer and a J-beta primer mix. TCRdb reanalysed the 5' RACE reads using MiXCR and keeps one entry per CDR3 protein. This table has hundreds of thousands of distinct CDR3 sequences, more than 55% appearing once. The clonotype comes from a man aged 35 to 55 in good health. Sequences were obtained from blood.

In DNA form, the CDR3 reads TGCGCCAGCGGCCAGGAACTAGCTCGCTCCTACAATGAGCAGTTCTTC. This codes for CASGQELARSYNEQFF. The genes are TRBV4-3 and TRBJ2-1; D is possibly TRBD2 (6 bases). The CDR3 has 16 amino acids. The V gene's germline CDR1 is LGHNA and CDR2 YSLEER.